This is a list of T cell receptor beta chains from one sample in a study of T-cell reconstitution after alpha-beta-depleted transplantation in children. TCRdb passed the PCR reads through MiXCR, listing each CDR3 protein once. There are about 250,000 distinct CDR3 sequences in the sample; under 30% occur only once, and 4.5% to 5.5% lies in the top ten. The source was PBMCs, mostly from graft donor cells, collected 360 days after TCRalphabeta/CD19-depleted stem cell transplant. The receptor set was obtained from a female patient between 2 and 15 years old who had a stem cell transplant for congenital amegakaryocytic thrombocytopenia, so the T cells may come from the graft donor. The CDR3 runs from the conserved cysteine through the conserved F or W. A D gene is named only where the DNA matches it firmly. The size field is filled for only some rows; it gives once, few, many or a size class.

j_gene: TRBJ2-1
v_gene: TRBV6-2/TRBV6-3
abundance: many
len: 16
d_gene: TRBD1
CDR3aa: CASSRRQGATYNEQFF
CDR3nt: TGTGCCAGCAGCAGAAGACAGGGGGCAACCTACAATGAGCAGTTCTTC

j_gene: TRBJ2-3
v_gene: TRBV7-6
abundance: -
len: 19
d_gene: TRBD2
CDR3aa: CASSLIGTSGATGADTQYF
CDR3nt: TGTGCCAGCAGCTTAATAGGGACTAGCGGGGCCACCGGAGCAGATACGCAGTATTTT

j_gene: TRBJ2-5
v_gene: TRBV28
abundance: -
len: 13
d_gene: -
CDR3aa: CASSWTDQETQYF
CDR3nt: TGTGCCAGCAGCTGGACGGACCAAGAGACCCAGTACTTC

j_gene: TRBJ2-1
v_gene: TRBV4-2
abundance: -
len: 15
d_gene: -
CDR3aa: CASSQFRDSYNEQFF
CDR3nt: TGTGCCAGCAGCCAATTTCGGGACTCCTACAATGAGCAGTTCTTC

j_gene: TRBJ2-4
v_gene: TRBV5-1
abundance: few
len: 13
d_gene: -
CDR3aa: CASSLRGARVQYF
CDR3nt: TGCGCCAGCAGCTTGCGGGGCGCCCGGGTTCAGTACTTC

j_gene: TRBJ2-3
v_gene: TRBV7-2
abundance: -
len: 16
d_gene: TRBD1
CDR3aa: CASSLETGVLTDTQYF
CDR3nt: TGTGCCAGCAGCTTAGAAACAGGGGTACTCACAGATACGCAGTATTTT

j_gene: TRBJ2-3
v_gene: TRBV20-1
abundance: -
len: 13
d_gene: -
CDR3aa: CSATRDFPDTQYF
CDR3nt: TGCAGTGCTACCAGGGATTTTCCAGATACGCAGTATTTT

j_gene: TRBJ2-3
v_gene: TRBV11-2
abundance: -
len: 15
d_gene: -
CDR3aa: CASSLDGAYTDTQYF
CDR3nt: TGTGCCAGCAGCTTAGATGGGGCCTACACAGATACGCAGTATTTT

j_gene: TRBJ2-1
v_gene: TRBV11-2
abundance: -
len: 17
d_gene: -
CDR3aa: CASSLGSSGQHYNEQFF
CDR3nt: TGTGCCAGCAGCTTGGGTTCGTCTGGGCAGCACTACAATGAGCAGTTCTTC

j_gene: TRBJ2-1
v_gene: TRBV20-1
abundance: -
len: 15
d_gene: TRBD2
CDR3aa: CSAALAGGKRNEQFF
CDR3nt: TGCAGTGCCGCTTTAGCGGGAGGGAAACGCAATGAGCAGTTCTTC

j_gene: TRBJ1-2
v_gene: TRBV3-1
abundance: -
len: 16
d_gene: TRBD1
CDR3aa: CASSLDRGLFSYGYTF
CDR3nt: TGCGCCAGCAGCCTTGACAGGGGGCTGTTTAGCTATGGCTACACCTTC

j_gene: TRBJ1-5
v_gene: TRBV19
abundance: -
len: 15
d_gene: -
CDR3aa: CASSIGPTSNQPQHF
CDR3nt: TGTGCCAGTAGTATCGGACCAACTAGCAATCAGCCCCAGCATTTT

j_gene: TRBJ2-1
v_gene: TRBV20-1
abundance: -
len: 13
d_gene: -
CDR3aa: CSSGGISYNEQFF
CDR3nt: TGCAGTTCAGGGGGGATCTCCTACAATGAGCAGTTCTTC

j_gene: TRBJ2-3
v_gene: TRBV20-1
abundance: few
len: 9
d_gene: -
CDR3aa: CSGEGGRYF
CDR3nt: TGCAGTGGGGAGGGGGGTCGGTATTTT

j_gene: TRBJ2-1
v_gene: TRBV18
abundance: -
len: 15
d_gene: TRBD2
CDR3aa: CASSPGLAGADEQFF
CDR3nt: TGTGCCAGCTCACCGGGACTAGCGGGGGCCGACGAGCAGTTCTTC

j_gene: TRBJ2-1
v_gene: TRBV2
abundance: -
len: 15
d_gene: -
CDR3aa: CASPGLSAPGEEQFF
CDR3nt: TGTGCCAGCCCGGGACTTAGCGCCCCGGGGGAGGAGCAGTTCTTC

j_gene: TRBJ2-1
v_gene: TRBV6-1
abundance: few
len: 14
d_gene: -
CDR3aa: CASGPRRGINEQFF
CDR3nt: TGTGCCAGCGGACCTAGACGTGGGATCAATGAGCAGTTCTTC

j_gene: TRBJ2-1
v_gene: TRBV4-2
abundance: many
len: 15
d_gene: TRBD2
CDR3aa: CASSRDGLADNEQFF
CDR3nt: TGTGCCAGCAGCCGAGACGGACTAGCGGACAATGAGCAGTTCTTC

j_gene: TRBJ2-7
v_gene: TRBV29-1
abundance: -
len: 16
d_gene: -
CDR3aa: CSVEESAKTSLNEQYF
CDR3nt: TGCAGCGTTGAAGAGTCCGCGAAAACCTCCCTTAACGAGCAGTACTTC

j_gene: TRBJ2-7
v_gene: TRBV11-3
abundance: few
len: 13
d_gene: -
CDR3aa: CASSLDEGLEQYF
CDR3nt: TGTGCCAGCAGCTTAGATGAAGGGCTCGAGCAGTACTTC

j_gene: TRBJ2-1
v_gene: TRBV7-2
abundance: -
len: 15
d_gene: -
CDR3aa: CASSKDGSSYNEQFF
CDR3nt: TGTGCCAGCAGCAAGGACGGGAGCTCCTACAATGAGCAGTTCTTC

j_gene: TRBJ2-7
v_gene: TRBV5-1
abundance: -
len: 14
d_gene: -
CDR3aa: CASSLTPGAYEQYF
CDR3nt: TGCGCCAGCAGCTTGACACCGGGGGCCTACGAGCAGTACTTC

j_gene: TRBJ1-6
v_gene: TRBV29-1
abundance: few
len: 12
d_gene: -
CDR3aa: CSVEGYVSPLHF
CDR3nt: TGCAGCGTTGAGGGATATGTTTCACCCCTCCACTTT

j_gene: TRBJ1-5
v_gene: TRBV7-2
abundance: -
len: 12
d_gene: -
CDR3aa: CASSSPNQPQHF
CDR3nt: TGTGCCAGCAGCTCTCCCAATCAGCCCCAGCATTTT

j_gene: TRBJ1-4
v_gene: TRBV29-1
abundance: few
len: 12
d_gene: -
CDR3aa: CSGGGVNEKLFF
CDR3nt: TGCAGCGGAGGGGGGGTTAATGAAAAACTGTTTTTT

j_gene: TRBJ2-3
v_gene: TRBV20-1
abundance: -
len: 15
d_gene: -
CDR3aa: CSAKKGGFGTDTQYF
CDR3nt: TGCAGTGCGAAAAAGGGTGGGTTTGGCACAGATACGCAGTATTTT

j_gene: TRBJ2-5
v_gene: TRBV3-1
abundance: -
len: 13
d_gene: -
CDR3aa: CASSQWSEETQYF
CDR3nt: TGTGCCAGCAGCCAATGGAGTGAGGAGACCCAGTACTTC

j_gene: TRBJ2-5
v_gene: TRBV12-3/TRBV12-4
abundance: -
len: 16
d_gene: TRBD1
CDR3aa: CASSLSLGTGWETQYF
CDR3nt: TGTGCCAGCAGTTTATCTCTTGGGACAGGGTGGGAGACCCAGTACTTC

j_gene: TRBJ1-1
v_gene: TRBV7-2
abundance: -
len: 13
d_gene: -
CDR3aa: CASSLVSYTEAFF
CDR3nt: TGTGCCAGCAGCTTAGTTTCCTACACTGAAGCTTTCTTT

j_gene: TRBJ2-1
v_gene: TRBV11-1
abundance: few
len: 15
d_gene: -
CDR3aa: CASNAGTSPYNEQFF
CDR3nt: TGTGCCAGCAACGCCGGGACAAGTCCCTACAATGAGCAGTTCTTC

j_gene: TRBJ2-3
v_gene: TRBV5-1
abundance: -
len: 15
d_gene: TRBD1
CDR3aa: CASSLTGGSTDTQYF
CDR3nt: TGCGCCAGCAGCTTGACAGGGGGCTCGACAGATACGCAGTATTTT

j_gene: TRBJ1-2
v_gene: TRBV28
abundance: -
len: 14
d_gene: -
CDR3aa: CASSSGRSNYGYTF
CDR3nt: TGTGCCAGCAGTAGCGGCAGATCTAACTATGGCTACACCTTC

j_gene: TRBJ1-2
v_gene: TRBV20-1
abundance: -
len: 15
d_gene: -
CDR3aa: CSADRGASSNYGYTF
CDR3nt: TGCAGTGCCGACCGTGGGGCATCATCTAACTATGGCTACACCTTC

j_gene: TRBJ1-1
v_gene: TRBV4-2
abundance: -
len: 15
d_gene: TRBD1
CDR3aa: CASSQAGQGTTEAFF
CDR3nt: TGTGCCAGCAGCCAAGCCGGACAGGGGACCACTGAAGCTTTCTTT

j_gene: TRBJ2-7
v_gene: TRBV10-2
abundance: many
len: 14
d_gene: -
CDR3aa: CASSLLQVSYEQYF
CDR3nt: TGCGCCAGCAGCCTGCTACAGGTCTCCTACGAGCAGTACTTC

j_gene: TRBJ1-1
v_gene: TRBV5-1
abundance: -
len: 16
d_gene: TRBD1
CDR3aa: CASNVRTGFMNTEAFF
CDR3nt: TGCGCCAGCAACGTCCGGACAGGGTTTATGAACACTGAAGCTTTCTTT